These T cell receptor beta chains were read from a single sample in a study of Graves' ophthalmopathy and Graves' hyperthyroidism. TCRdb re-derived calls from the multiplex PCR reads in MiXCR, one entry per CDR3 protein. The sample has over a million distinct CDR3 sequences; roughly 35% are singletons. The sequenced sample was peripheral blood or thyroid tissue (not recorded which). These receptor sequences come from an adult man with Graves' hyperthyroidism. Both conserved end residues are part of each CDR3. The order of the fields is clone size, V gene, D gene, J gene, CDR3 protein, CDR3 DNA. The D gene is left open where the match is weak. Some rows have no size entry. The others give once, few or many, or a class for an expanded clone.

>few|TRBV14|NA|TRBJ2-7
CASSQEKEQYF
TGTGCCAGCAGCCAAGAAAAAGAGCAGTACTTC
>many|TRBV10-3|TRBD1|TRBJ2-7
CAIGTGTGSYEQYF
TGTGCCATCGGAACCGGGACAGGAAGCTACGAGCAGTACTTC
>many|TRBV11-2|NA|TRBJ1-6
CASSLGPGSYNSPLHF
TGTGCCAGCAGCTTAGGGCCAGGGTCCTATAATTCACCCCTCCACTTT
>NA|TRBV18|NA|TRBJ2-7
CASSQSGTNEQYF
TGTGCCAGCTCACAGTCTGGGACAAACGAGCAGTACTTC
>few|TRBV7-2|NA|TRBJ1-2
CASSLLGGGDGYTF
TGTGCCAGCAGCTTACTGGGGGGAGGCGATGGCTACACCTTC
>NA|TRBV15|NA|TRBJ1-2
CATSRVGVAGGYTF
TGTGCCACCAGCAGAGTTGGGGTGGCTGGCGGCTACACCTTC
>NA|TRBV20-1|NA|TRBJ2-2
CSARMRGELFF
TGCAGTGCTAGAATGCGCGGGGAGCTGTTTTTT
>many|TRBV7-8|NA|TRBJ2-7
CASSFGAWGYEQYF
TGTGCCAGCAGCTTTGGGGCCTGGGGGTACGAGCAGTACTTC
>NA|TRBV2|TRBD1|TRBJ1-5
CASSGQGQDQPQHF
TGTGCCAGCAGTGGACAGGGACAGGATCAGCCCCAGCATTTT
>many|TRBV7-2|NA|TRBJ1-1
CASIQDAMNTEAFF
TGTGCCAGCATCCAGGATGCTATGAACACTGAAGCTTTCTTT
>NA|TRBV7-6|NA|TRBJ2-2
CASSLVTGLVSSGELFF
TGTGCCAGCAGCTTAGTAACAGGTCTAGTCTCGAGCGGGGAGCTGTTTTTT
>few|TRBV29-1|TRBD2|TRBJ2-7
CSVLLAGGPMYEQYF
TGCAGCGTTCTCCTAGCGGGAGGGCCTATGTACGAGCAGTACTTC
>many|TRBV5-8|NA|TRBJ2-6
CASSLTRNVLTF
TGTGCCAGCAGCTTGACAAGGAACGTCCTGACTTTC
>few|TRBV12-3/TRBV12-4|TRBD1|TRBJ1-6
CASRSPGQGSGDPLHF
TGTGCCAGCAGGTCTCCGGGACAGGGTTCCGGAGATCCCCTCCACTTT
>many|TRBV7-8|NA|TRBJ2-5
CASSPPGTPEETQYF
TGTGCCAGCAGCCCACCCGGGACGCCAGAAGAGACCCAGTACTTC
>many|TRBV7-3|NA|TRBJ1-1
CASSLTRLGNTEAFF
TGTGCCAGTAGCCTGACAAGACTTGGGAACACTGAAGCTTTCTTT
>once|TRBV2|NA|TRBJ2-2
CANGATRGTGELFF
TGTGCCAACGGGGCGACGAGGGGCACCGGGGAGCTGTTTTTT
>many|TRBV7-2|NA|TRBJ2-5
CASSTARTIGQTQYF
TGTGCCAGCAGCACCGCCAGGACTATCGGTCAGACCCAGTACTTC
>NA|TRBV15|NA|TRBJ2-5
CATSRETPTEEIQYF
TGTGCCACCAGCAGAGAGACCCCGACCGAAGAGATCCAGTACTTC
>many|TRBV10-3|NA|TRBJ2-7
CAISDRQGYEQYF
TGTGCCATCAGTGATCGGCAGGGTTACGAGCAGTACTTC
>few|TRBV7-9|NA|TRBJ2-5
CASITTQETQYF
TGTGCCAGCATCACGACCCAAGAGACCCAGTACTTC
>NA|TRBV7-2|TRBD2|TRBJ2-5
CASSSPTSGGQQETQYF
TGTGCCAGCAGTTCTCCGACTAGCGGGGGGCAGCAAGAGACCCAGTACTTC